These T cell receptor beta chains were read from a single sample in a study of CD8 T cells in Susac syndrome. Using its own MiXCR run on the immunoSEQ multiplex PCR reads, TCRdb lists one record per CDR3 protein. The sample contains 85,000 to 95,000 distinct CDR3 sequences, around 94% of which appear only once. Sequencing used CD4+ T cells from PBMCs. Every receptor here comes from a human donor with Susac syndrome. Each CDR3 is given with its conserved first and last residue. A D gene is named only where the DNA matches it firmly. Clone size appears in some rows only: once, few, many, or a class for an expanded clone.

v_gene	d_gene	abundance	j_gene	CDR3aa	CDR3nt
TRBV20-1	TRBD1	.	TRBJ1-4	CSAPGQGLSEKLFF	TGCAGTGCCCCGGGACAGGGGTTGAGTGAAAAACTGTTTTTT
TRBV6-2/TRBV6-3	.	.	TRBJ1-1	CASRPGGGDSNTEAFF	TGTGCCAGCCGCCCAGGCGGGGGAGACTCGAACACTGAAGCTTTCTTT
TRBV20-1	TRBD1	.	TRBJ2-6	CSAPRDREWWANVLTF	TGCAGTGCGCCAAGAGACAGGGAATGGTGGGCCAACGTCCTGACTTTC
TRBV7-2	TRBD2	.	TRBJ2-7	CASSIGLAGGEQYF	TGTGCCAGCAGCATCGGACTAGCGGGGGGCGAGCAGTACTTC
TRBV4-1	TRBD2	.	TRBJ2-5	CASSRSGGWETQYF	TGCGCCAGCAGCCGTAGCGGGGGTTGGGAGACCCAGTACTTC
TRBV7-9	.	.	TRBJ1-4	CASSSGQRDNEKLFF	TGTGCCAGCAGTTCGGGACAACGCGATAATGAAAAACTGTTTTTT
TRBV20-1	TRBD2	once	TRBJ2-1	CSVATSGLNEQFF	TGCAGTGTCGCGACTAGCGGGTTGAATGAGCAGTTCTTC
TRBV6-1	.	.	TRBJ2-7	CASTPDRFGYEQYF	TGTGCCAGCACCCCTGACAGGTTTGGCTACGAGCAGTACTTC
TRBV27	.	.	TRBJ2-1	CASRVGRYNEQFF	TGTGCCAGCAGAGTTGGGCGATACAATGAGCAGTTCTTC
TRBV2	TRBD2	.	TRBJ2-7	CASRLAGASEQYF	TGTGCCAGCCGACTAGCGGGAGCGAGCGAGCAGTACTTC
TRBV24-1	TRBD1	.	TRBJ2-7	CATSDMTGEQYF	TGTGCCACCAGTGATATGACAGGGGAGCAGTACTTC
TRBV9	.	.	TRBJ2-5	CASSPQPSGLAYF	TGTGCCAGCAGCCCCCAGCCCTCGGGACTGGCGTACTTC
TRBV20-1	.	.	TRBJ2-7	CSAVRDPSSYEQYF	TGCAGTGCGGTACGGGACCCCTCTTCCTACGAGCAGTACTTC
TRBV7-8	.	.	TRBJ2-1	CASSQVDEQFF	TGTGCCAGCAGCCAGGTCGATGAGCAGTTCTTC
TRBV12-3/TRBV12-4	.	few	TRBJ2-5	CASSQGRQETQYF	TGTGCCAGCAGCCAGGGACGGCAAGAGACCCAGTACTTC
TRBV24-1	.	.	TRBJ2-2	CATSSSGELFF	TGTGCCACCAGTAGTTCCGGGGAGCTGTTTTTT
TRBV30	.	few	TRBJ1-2	CAWKAPGLHGYTF	TGTGCCTGGAAGGCCCCCGGCTTGCACGGCTACACCTTC
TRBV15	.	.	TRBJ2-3	CATSRDQGDTQYF	TGTGCCACCAGCAGAGACCAGGGAGATACGCAGTATTTT
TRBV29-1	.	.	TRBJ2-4	CSVVTPTKNIQYF	TGCAGCGTTGTCACACCAACCAAAAACATTCAGTACTTC
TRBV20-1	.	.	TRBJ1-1	CSAMGSTEAFF	TGCAGTGCTATGGGGAGCACTGAAGCTTTCTTT
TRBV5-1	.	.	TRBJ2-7	CASSSSTNSYEQYF	TGCGCCAGCAGCTCGTCGACAAATTCCTACGAGCAGTACTTC
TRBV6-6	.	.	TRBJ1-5	CASTSGGEPQHF	TGTGCCAGCACCTCCGGCGGGGAGCCCCAGCATTTT
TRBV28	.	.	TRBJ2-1	CASSLRYEQFF	TGTGCCAGCAGTTTGCGGTATGAGCAGTTCTTC
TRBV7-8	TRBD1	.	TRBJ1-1	CASSSTGAHTEAFF	TGTGCCAGCAGCTCGACAGGGGCCCACACTGAAGCTTTCTTT
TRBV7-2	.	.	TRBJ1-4	CASSLADPLGEKLFF	TGTGCCAGCAGCTTAGCGGACCCCCTAGGTGAAAAACTGTTTTTT
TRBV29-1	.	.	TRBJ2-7	CSVTQGGGSYEQYF	TGCAGCGTCACCCAGGGTGGGGGCTCCTACGAGCAGTACTTC
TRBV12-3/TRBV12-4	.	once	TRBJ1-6	CASSANSYNSPLHF	TGTGCCAGCAGTGCCAACTCCTATAATTCACCCCTCCACTTT
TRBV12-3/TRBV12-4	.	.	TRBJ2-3	CASSPSTDTQYF	TGTGCCAGCAGTCCTTCCACAGATACGCAGTATTTT
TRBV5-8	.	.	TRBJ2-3	CASSLAADTQYF	TGTGCCAGCAGCTTGGCAGCCGATACGCAGTATTTT
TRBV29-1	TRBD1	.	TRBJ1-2	CSDGQGSGYTF	TGCAGCGACGGACAGGGGAGCGGCTACACCTTC
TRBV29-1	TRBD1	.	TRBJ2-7	CSAQDRAPPYEQYF	TGCAGCGCCCAGGACAGGGCCCCTCCCTACGAGCAGTACTTC
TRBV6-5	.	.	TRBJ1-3	CASSYGGTGNTIYF	TGTGCCAGCAGTTATGGGGGCACTGGAAACACCATATATTTT
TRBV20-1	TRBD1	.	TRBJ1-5	CSAGTGVGQPQHF	TGCAGTGCGGGGACAGGGGTTGGGCAGCCCCAGCATTTT
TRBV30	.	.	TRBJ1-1	CACRPGRMNTEAFF	TGTGCCTGTAGACCGGGACGCATGAACACTGAAGCTTTCTTT